These T cell receptor beta chains were read from a single sample in a study of post-analysis software for immune sequencing data. Each CDR3 protein is one row after TCRdb ran MiXCR on the PCR reads. The sample carries hundreds of thousands of distinct CDR3 sequences, roughly 50% recorded once. Material: blood. These TCRs come from a girl aged 10-17 years with multiple sclerosis. CDR3s include the opening cysteine and the closing phenylalanine or tryptophan. A D gene is named only where the DNA matches it firmly. A row's size may be missing; if present it is once, few, many or a size class.

clone size,D gene,J gene,CDR3 length,V gene,CDR3 DNA,CDR3 protein
.,TRBD1,TRBJ1-2,14,TRBV7-2,TGTGCCAGCAGCTTAGGAAGACAGGGGAGCCTCTACACCTTC,CASSLGRQGSLYTF
few,TRBD1,TRBJ2-7,16,TRBV5-6,TGTGCCAGCAGCTCCCTAGGGACAGGGGCTATCCACGAGCAGTACTTC,CASSSLGTGAIHEQYF
.,TRBD1,TRBJ1-2,12,TRBV10-3,TGTGCCACTGTTGGGACAGGGGGAGGCTACACCTTC,CATVGTGGGYTF
.,TRBD1,TRBJ2-1,16,TRBV15,TGTGCCACCAGCAGAGGCCCGGGACAGGGAGACAATGAGCAGTTCTTC,CATSRGPGQGDNEQFF
.,.,TRBJ2-3,16,TRBV9,TGTGCCAGCAGCGTACGGGGGGCGGCAGACACAGATACGCAGTATTTT,CASSVRGAADTDTQYF
.,TRBD1,TRBJ2-4,16,TRBV13,TGTGCCAGCAGCCCAGGACAGGGTTTTGCCAAAAACATTCAGTACTTC,CASSPGQGFAKNIQYF
few,TRBD1,TRBJ1-2,14,TRBV5-1,TGTGCCAGCAGCCCGACAGGGGGCAACTATGGCTACACCTTC,CASSPTGGNYGYTF
few,.,TRBJ2-2,15,TRBV7-8,TGTGCCAGCAGCACTCAGGCGGGGAACACCGGGGAGCTGTTTTTT,CASSTQAGNTGELFF
.,TRBD2,TRBJ2-1,17,TRBV6-1,TGTGCCAGCAGCTGGACTAGCGGGGGAAAGACCTACAATGAGCAGTTATTC,CASSWTSGGKTYNEQLF
.,.,TRBJ2-7,15,TRBV5-5,TGTGCCAGCAGCTGGGGACAAGACGCGGCCTACGAGCAGTACTTC,CASSWGQDAAYEQYF
.,.,TRBJ2-3,16,TRBV6-4,TGTGCCAGCAGTGACTCCCTGACAGGCTACACAGATACGCAGTATTTT,CASSDSLTGYTDTQYF
.,.,TRBJ1-1,13,TRBV5-5,TGTGCCAGCAGCTTTGCGGGAGCCGCTGAAGCTTTCTTT,CASSFAGAAEAFF
.,.,TRBJ2-5,13,TRBV20-1,TGCAGTGCTAGGGAAGCTTTTTCGAAGACCCAGTACTTC,CSAREAFSKTQYF
.,.,TRBJ1-1,14,TRBV7-9,TGTGCCAGCGGAGACAGGTCTCTGGGCACTGAAGCTTTCTTT,CASGDRSLGTEAFF
.,.,TRBJ2-1,13,TRBV20-1,TGCAGTGCTAGCCCCTGGGAGGACAATGAGCAGTTCTTC,CSASPWEDNEQFF
.,.,TRBJ2-1,13,TRBV10-3,TGTGCCATCAGTGAGGGTGGGGGCTATGAGCAGTTCTTC,CAISEGGGYEQFF
few,TRBD2,TRBJ2-1,18,TRBV20-1,TGCAGTGCTAGGAGGTTCGGGTCTAGCGGGCTCTCCTACAATGAGCAGTTCTTC,CSARRFGSSGLSYNEQFF
few,.,TRBJ2-1,17,TRBV12-5,TGTGCTAGTGGTTTGGTACGGGGCCAGGGACGGGGCAATGAGCAGTTCTTC,CASGLVRGQGRGNEQFF
.,.,TRBJ2-7,13,TRBV2,TGTGCCAGCAGTGAACAGGGTCGGGGCGAGCAGTACTTC,CASSEQGRGEQYF
.,.,TRBJ1-1,13,TRBV2,TGTGCCAACCTCAGGGGCCTGAACACTGAAGCTTTCTTT,CANLRGLNTEAFF
.,.,TRBJ2-5,15,TRBV7-9,TGTGCCAGCAGCTCGATTCGTGAGGGGTACGAGACCCAGTACTTC,CASSSIREGYETQYF
.,.,TRBJ1-2,13,TRBV7-9,TGTGCCAGCAGTTTTCTGCCAGGAGATGGCTACACCTTC,CASSFLPGDGYTF
.,.,TRBJ1-2,12,TRBV12-3/TRBV12-4,TGTGCCAGCAGTTCAATCAACTATGGCTACACCTTC,CASSSINYGYTF
few,TRBD2,TRBJ2-5,14,TRBV7-9,TGTGCCAGCAGCTATAGCGGGAGTGGGGAGACCCAGTACTTC,CASSYSGSGETQYF
.,TRBD1,TRBJ2-7,16,TRBV7-2,TGTGCCAGCAGCTTAGCCAGGACAGGGGTTCTCTTCGAGCAGTACTTC,CASSLARTGVLFEQYF
.,.,TRBJ2-1,12,TRBV5-1,TGCGCCAGCAGCTTCGGGACTAATGAGCAGTTCTTC,CASSFGTNEQFF
.,.,TRBJ2-3,15,TRBV15,TGTGCCACCAGCAGAGGGCGGGGCAGGGGGGCTACGCAGTATTTT,CATSRGRGRGATQYF
.,.,TRBJ2-1,15,TRBV24-1,TGTGCCACCAGTGATTCGGGACCAAGCGGGAATGAGCAGTTCTTC,CATSDSGPSGNEQFF
.,.,TRBJ1-6,14,TRBV4-1,TGCGCCAGCAGCCTCAGGGGAGAGAATTCACCCCTCCACTTT,CASSLRGENSPLHF
.,.,TRBJ2-6,15,TRBV6-2/TRBV6-3,TGTGCCAGCAGTTACTTTCGGGTAGAGGCCAACGTCCTGACTTTC,CASSYFRVEANVLTF
.,.,TRBJ1-1,13,TRBV20-1,TGCAGTGCTAGAACAGGACTGAACACTGAAGCTTTCTTT,CSARTGLNTEAFF
few,TRBD1,TRBJ2-7,14,TRBV20-1,TGCAGTGCAGCAAACAGGGGGCGCTCCAACGAGCAGTACTTC,CSAANRGRSNEQYF
.,.,TRBJ2-7,14,TRBV7-6,TGTGCCGGCAGCTTAACCCTTTCGAAGTACGAGCAGTACTTC,CAGSLTLSKYEQYF
.,.,TRBJ2-7,16,TRBV5-1,TGCGCCAGCAGCTTGGGGGGGTCGTCAAGCTCCTACGAGCAGTACTTC,CASSLGGSSSSYEQYF
once,TRBD1,TRBJ2-3,18,TRBV9,TGTGCCAGCAGCCGCCCCTCTAATCCGGGACAGATCACAGATACGCAGTATTTT,CASSRPSNPGQITDTQYF
.,TRBD1,TRBJ2-7,13,TRBV5-1,TGCGCCAGCAGATGGGGACAGGGGTACGAGCAGTACTTC,CASRWGQGYEQYF
few,.,TRBJ2-7,17,TRBV6-1,TGTGCCAGCAGTGGGCCCGGGACACCCGGACCGACCTACGAGCAGTACTTC,CASSGPGTPGPTYEQYF
.,.,TRBJ1-2,16,TRBV5-1,TGCGCCAGCAGCTCCCTAAAAACCGCAGGGGATTATGGCTACACCTTC,CASSSLKTAGDYGYTF
.,.,TRBJ2-7,13,TRBV15,TGTGCCACCAGCAGAGGCGACGGGATCGAGCAGTACTTC,CATSRGDGIEQYF
.,TRBD1,TRBJ1-2,14,TRBV10-3,TGTGCCATCAGTGAGGGACAGGGTAAACATGGCTACACCTTC,CAISEGQGKHGYTF
.,.,TRBJ2-3,14,TRBV28,TGTGCCAGCAGTTCATTGGGAATCACGGATACGCAGTATTTT,CASSSLGITDTQYF
few,.,TRBJ1-2,15,TRBV4-1,TGCGCCAGCAGCCAAGACAGGGGACCCGACTATGGCTACACCTTC,CASSQDRGPDYGYTF